These 21 T cell receptor beta chains originate from one sample sequenced in a study of CD8 T cells in Susac syndrome. Reverse transcription of roughly 0.5 to 1 ug RNA was carried out with random hexamers. TCRdb fed the immunoSEQ multiplex PCR reads into MiXCR, producing one record per CDR3 protein. The sample yields 75,000 to 80,000 distinct CDR3 sequences, 94% seen once. The source material was CD8+ T cells from PBMCs. The receptors derive from a human donor with Susac syndrome.

The V and J genes are TRBV6-1 and TRBJ1-6; 8 positions match TRBD1. Germline values: CDR1 MNHNS, CDR2 SASEGT. After removal of 3 bases from V and 10 bases from J, the junction contained 5 bases not matched to a gene. This CDR3 is built from 14 residues. The CDR3, as DNA: TGTGCCAGCAGTGAGACAGGGGAACAATCACCCCTCCACTTT. Its translation is CASSETGEQSPLHF.

The V and J genes are TRBV28 and TRBJ2-7, with D perhaps TRBD2 (5 bases). Trimming removed 2 bases at V and 7 bases at J, with 12 bases between. This CDR3 comprises 13 residues. Germline CDR1 reads MDHEN; CDR2 reads SYDVKM. This CDR3 reads CASSLRFREEQYF. The DNA of the CDR3 is TGTGCCAGCAGTTTAAGGTTTCGGGAAGAGCAGTACTTC.

This chain connects TRBV27 to TRBJ1-1, with D possibly being TRBD1 (6 bases). The CDR3 contains 15 residues. Trimming removed 5 bases from V and 4 bases from J, with 17 bases in between. Germline V lookup: CDR1 MNHEY, CDR2 SMNVEV (reference sequence). CDR3 in amino acids: CASSPGQWVSTEAFF. Here the CDR3 DNA reads TGTGCCAGCAGTCCCGGACAGTGGGTGAGCACTGAAGCTTTCTTT.

The chain has TRBV20-1 and TRBJ2-7; D remains unclear. Deletions cut 6 bases from V and 2 bases from J, with 14 bases between. The germline V gene has CDR1 DFQATT and CDR2 SNEGSKA (reference sequence). The CDR3 loop spans 13 amino acids. The CDR3 protein is CSANRAQAYEQYF. The CDR3, as DNA: TGCAGTGCCAACCGGGCCCAAGCCTACGAGCAGTACTTC.

The chain carries TRBV7-8 and TRBJ1-1, with 8 bases fitting TRBD1. The length of the CDR3 is 15 residues. Germline trimming cut 4 bases from V and 1 base from J; bases unmatched to any gene: 5. Germline loops: CDR1 SGHVS, CDR2 FQNEAQ. CDR3 loop: CASSSPGTGNTEAFF. The CDR3 nucleotides are TGTGCCAGCAGCTCACCCGGGACAGGGAACACTGAAGCTTTCTTT.

V is TRBV9 and J is TRBJ2-1, with 9 nucleotides matching TRBD2. This CDR3 is 11 amino acids long. Unmatched junction bases numbered 6, after V lost 7 bases and J lost 13 bases. The germline V gene encodes CDR1 SGDLS and CDR2 YYNGEE. The CDR3 bases are TGTGCCAGCGGTAGCGGGGGTGGACAGTTCTTC. It is translated as CASGSGGGQFF.

J is TRBJ2-3 and V is TRBV5-1, with unresolved D. Germline lookup yields CDR1 SGHRS and CDR2 YFSETQ. Trimming shortened V by 4 bases and J by 2 bases, and 5 bases separated the two germline ends. The CDR3 totals 12 residues. Here the CDR3 reads CASSEDTDTQYF. In DNA form, the CDR3 reads TGCGCCAGCAGCGAAGACACAGATACGCAGTATTTT. The whole variable domain, filled in from reference TRBV5-1 and TRBJ2-3, reads KAGVTQTPRYLIKTRGQQVTLSCSPISGHRSVSWYQQTPGQGLQFLFEYFSETQRNKGNFPGRFSGRQFSNSRSEMNVSTLELGDSALYLCASSEDTDTQYFGPGTRLTVL.

The chain uses TRBV29-1 and TRBJ1-3; 12 bases agree with TRBD1. Trimming removed 7 bases from V and 0 bases from J; junction bases left unmatched: 16. There are 19 residues in the CDR3. Germline loops: CDR1 SQVTM, CDR2 ANQGSEA. In DNA form, the CDR3 reads TGCAGCGCTGCCTACGCCGGGACAGGGGGCACTAGCTCTGGAAACACCATATATTTT. Its translation is CSAAYAGTGGTSSGNTIYF.

The chain combines TRBV11-3 with TRBJ2-7; 11 nucleotides match TRBD1. Losses at the gene ends were 5 bases for V and 7 bases for J; bases not matched to a gene: 4. Germline assignment: CDR1 SGHNT and CDR2 YENEEA. CDR3 length: 13 residues. The DNA for the CDR3 is TGTGCCAGCAGCCCGGACAGGGGGCATGAGCAGTACTTC. Amino acids: CASSPDRGHEQYF.

The chain is built from TRBV28 and TRBJ2-3; tentative D call: TRBD1 (6 bases). V was shortened by 3 bases and J by 1 base, with 11 bases between the two germline ends. CDR1 and CDR2 from the germline V gene are MDHEN and SYDVKM. The CDR3 is 15 residues long. The CDR3 nucleotides read TGTGCCAGCAGTTTCGGACAGCTTGGCACAGATACGCAGTATTTT. Its protein is CASSFGQLGTDTQYF.

The chain is built from TRBV7-6 and TRBJ2-1; 13 bases match TRBD2. The CDR3 contains 15 residues. V lost 5 bases to trimming and J lost 5 bases; unmatched junction nucleotides: 3. Looked up from germline, CDR1 is SGHVS and CDR2 is FNYEAQ. CDR3 protein: CASSAGLAGNNEQFF. In DNA, the CDR3 is TGTGCCAGCAGCGCGGGACTAGCGGGAAACAATGAGCAGTTCTTC.

The chain combines TRBV2 with TRBJ1-5; no reliable D call. V lost 6 bases, J lost 2 bases, and 8 bases lay in between. Germline assignment: CDR1 SNHLY and CDR2 FYNNEI. This CDR3 is built from 13 residues. The DNA of the CDR3 is TGTGCCAGCAGAGGAAGGGGCAATCAGCCCCAGCATTTT. It specifies CASRGRGNQPQHF.

The chain combines TRBV29-1 with TRBJ2-1; 8 nucleotides agree with TRBD2. The CDR3 length is 15 residues. Per germline, CDR1 SQVTM and CDR2 ANQGSEA. The V gene end was trimmed by 3 bases and the J gene end by 2 bases; junction bases not matched to a gene: 6. CDR3 nucleotide sequence: TGCAGCGTTGAGGGCCGGGAGGGGGCCTACAATGAGCAGTTCTTC. This translates into CSVEGREGAYNEQFF.

This clonotype was seen a single time. V usage is TRBV9 and J usage is TRBJ1-5; D gene ambiguous. Looked up from germline, CDR1 is SGDLS and CDR2 is YYNGEE. The V and J ends lost 4 bases and 2 bases respectively, with 10 bases between them. CDR3 length: 14 amino acids. The CDR3 loop reads CASSPSSGNQPQHF. As DNA, the CDR3 is TGTGCCAGCAGCCCCTCGTCGGGCAATCAGCCCCAGCATTTT.

The V gene is TRBV27, the J gene TRBJ2-5; D may be TRBD1 (5 bases). The CDR3 is made up of 13 amino acids. V lost 3 bases and J lost 3, with 8 bases in between. CDR1 and CDR2 (germline): MNHEY, SMNVEV (reference sequence). The CDR3, as DNA: TGTGCCAGCAGTTTTATAGGGGAAGAGACCCAGTACTTC. Translation: CASSFIGEETQYF.

This chain links TRBV24-1 with TRBJ1-1; D call uncertain. Germline V gene data show CDR1 as KGHDR and CDR2 as SFDVKD. The CDR3 covers 13 residues. V lost 11 bases to trimming and J lost 0 bases, with 12 bases between them. CDR3 DNA sequence: TGTGCCATTAGTAAAGGGTTGAACACTGAAGCTTTCTTT. Its translation is CAISKGLNTEAFF.

J is TRBJ1-5 and V is TRBV20-1; a possible D gene is TRBD1 (5 bases). The CDR3 contains 16 residues. CDR1 and CDR2 from the germline V gene are DFQATT and SNEGSKA (reference sequence). Trimming removed 1 base at V and 0 bases at J, with 13 bases between. This CDR3 reads CSARARDGNSNQPQHF. The CDR3, as DNA: TGCAGTGCTAGAGCACGGGACGGGAATAGCAATCAGCCCCAGCATTTT.

The genes are TRBV7-6 and TRBJ2-7, with 9 positions matching TRBD1. Germline trimming cut 9 bases from V and 3 bases from J; bases unmatched to any gene: 6. Looked up from germline, CDR1 is SGHVS and CDR2 is FNYEAQ. The CDR3 totals 13 residues. The CDR3 DNA reads as TGTGCCAGTAGGGAGACAGGGGGCTACGAGCAGTACTTC. Protein: CASRETGGYEQYF.

This clonotype occurred once. The J gene is TRBJ2-7, the V gene TRBV6-2 or TRBV6-3; a possible D gene is TRBD1 (5 bases). Germline assignment: CDR1 MNHEY and CDR2 SVGEGT. Trimming shortened V by 11 bases and J by 6 bases, and 23 bases separated the two germline ends. The CDR3 is 14 amino acids. The CDR3 here is CAAAEVQGRSEQYF. The CDR3 bases are TGTGCCGCCGCCGAAGTCCAGGGTCGCAGCGAGCAGTACTTC.

This rearrangement joins TRBV27 to TRBJ1-4, with D perhaps matching TRBD1 (6 bases). V was trimmed by 0 bases and J by 4 bases, leaving 15 bases between them. This CDR3 is 17 amino acids long. CDR1 is MNHEY, CDR2 SMNVEV, per germline (reference sequence). This CDR3 reads CASSLSPGGSFNEKLFF. CDR3 nucleotide sequence: TGTGCCAGCAGTTTATCCCCCGGGGGCAGCTTTAATGAAAAACTGTTTTTT. The variable domain in full, completed from reference TRBV27 and TRBJ1-4, reads EAQVTQNPRYLITVTGKKLTVTCSQNMNHEYMSWYRQDPGLGLRQIYYSMNVEVTDKGDVPEGYKVSRKEKRNFPLILESPSPNQTSLYFCASSLSPGGSFNEKLFFGSGTQLSVL.

The V call is TRBV27, the J call TRBJ1-2; TRBD1 matches 7 bases. The CDR3 is made up of 13 amino acids. The V gene end was trimmed by 7 bases and the J gene end by 3 bases; junction bases not matched to a gene: 5. CDR1 MNHEY and CDR2 SMNVEV come from the germline V gene (reference sequence). Here the CDR3 reads CASNPGQDYGYTF. CDR3 sequence (DNA): TGTGCCAGCAACCCCGGACAGGACTATGGCTACACCTTC.